The next 9 T cell receptor beta chains were all read from a single sample in a study of T cell responses to AZD1222 COVID-19 vaccine. Assay: immunoSEQ multiplex PCR; the TCRdb copy retains only in-frame clones and omits some. The sample has 95,000 to 150,000 clones; 80% to 90% are singletons. The source was peripheral blood, collected on day 0 of AZD1222 vaccination. These receptors came from an adult in good health.

The rearrangement joins TRBV5-1 to TRBJ2-1; TRBD2 aligns across 14 bases. The CDR3 sequence is 18 residues long. Germline CDR1 reads SGHRS; CDR2 reads YFSETQ. The J segment lost 3 bases and the V segment lost 1 base, leaving 6 bases of the junction unmatched. In DNA, the CDR3 is TGCGCCAGCAGCTTGTTCGGGACTAGCGGGGGCTTCTACAATGAGCAGTTCTTC. This sequence encodes CASSLFGTSGGFYNEQFF.

The rearrangement joins TRBV28 to TRBJ1-1, with 7 bases aligning to TRBD1. CDR3 length: 14 amino acids. Trimming removed 7 bases from V and 4 bases from J; junction bases left unmatched: 9. CDR1 MDHEN and CDR2 SYDVKM come from the germline V gene. CDR3 region: CASTPGGRVTEAFF. CDR3 sequence (DNA): TGTGCCAGCACCCCAGGGGGAAGGGTCACTGAAGCTTTCTTT.

V usage is TRBV14 and J usage is TRBJ2-3; tentatively, D is TRBD1 (6 bases). V dropped 4 bases and J dropped 8 bases, with 22 bases sitting between them. CDR1 is SGHDN, CDR2 FVKESK, per germline. The CDR3 is made up of 16 amino acids. The CDR3 region is CASSPTEGVESPTQYF. The CDR3 DNA reads TGTGCCAGCAGCCCTACTGAGGGGGTGGAAAGCCCTACGCAGTATTTT.

The rearrangement links TRBV11-3 to TRBJ2-1, with 9 bases matching TRBD2. Per the germline V gene, CDR1 is SGHNT and CDR2 is YENEEA. V lost 2 bases, J lost 7 bases, and 6 bases stayed unmatched. This CDR3 is built from 15 residues. CDR3 in DNA: TGTGCCAGCAGCTTAACGCCTAGCGGGATAAATGAGCAGTTCTTC. This gives the protein CASSLTPSGINEQFF. Filled out from reference TRBV11-3 and TRBJ2-1, the complete variable domain reads EAGVVQSPRYKIIEKKQPVAFWCNPISGHNTLYWYLQNLGQGPELLIRYENEEAVDDSQLPKDRFSAERLKGVDSTLKIQPAELGDSAVYLCASSLTPSGINEQFFGPGTRLTVL.

This clone was seen just once. This CDR3 is CASSQDQGAGPEAFF. CDR3 DNA: TGCGCCAGCAGCCAAGATCAGGGGGCAGGGCCTGAAGCTTTCTTT. This rearrangement joins TRBV4-3 to TRBJ1-1, with TRBD1 identical over 8 bases. Germline trimming cut 0 bases from V and 6 bases from J; bases unmatched to any gene: 6. The CDR3 has 15 amino acids. CDR1 LGHNA and CDR2 YSLEER come from the germline V gene.

The chain joins TRBV28 to TRBJ2-7; perhaps TRBD1 as D (6 bases). Germline V gene sequence: CDR1 MDHEN, CDR2 SYDVKM. CDR3 length: 14 residues. Trimming stripped 6 bases from V and 0 bases from J, with 12 bases between. The CDR3 DNA reads as TGTGCCAGCAGCTGGGACACTGTCTCCTACGAGCAGTACTTC. Encoded protein: CASSWDTVSYEQYF. The variable domain in full, completed from reference TRBV28 and TRBJ2-7, reads DVKVTQSSRYLVKRTGEKVFLECVQDMDHENMFWYRQDPGLGLRLIYFSYDVKMKEKGDIPEGYSVSREKKERFSLILESASTNQTSMYLCASSWDTVSYEQYFGPGTRLTVT.

The chain recombines TRBV5-1 with TRBJ2-1, with 10 bases matching TRBD2. CDR3 length equals 16 residues. The ends lost 4 bases at V and 5 bases at J; junction bases unmatched: 9. The germline gives CDR1 SGHRS, CDR2 YFSETQ. The CDR3 sequence: CASSRYSSGSHNEQFF. As DNA, the CDR3 is TGCGCCAGCAGCCGGTACTCTAGCGGGAGTCACAATGAGCAGTTCTTC.

The J gene is TRBJ1-1, the V gene TRBV6-5; D is ambiguous. In germline, CDR1 is MNHEY, CDR2 SVGAGI. The germline V and J ends were trimmed by 7 bases and 1 base, with 4 bases remaining between them. This CDR3 has 11 amino acids. Here the CDR3 DNA reads TGTGCCAGCACGGAGAACACTGAAGCTTTCTTT. This translates into CASTENTEAFF.

The chain uses TRBV28 and TRBJ1-5; D is unresolved. V lost 3 bases and J lost 4, with 19 bases in between. The germline gives CDR1 MDHEN, CDR2 SYDVKM. This CDR3 spans 17 amino acids. In DNA, the CDR3 is TGTGCCAGCAGTTTCCTCCGGAGGAGGCTAAGTAATCAGCCCCAGCATTTT. Translated, it gives CASSFLRRRLSNQPQHF.